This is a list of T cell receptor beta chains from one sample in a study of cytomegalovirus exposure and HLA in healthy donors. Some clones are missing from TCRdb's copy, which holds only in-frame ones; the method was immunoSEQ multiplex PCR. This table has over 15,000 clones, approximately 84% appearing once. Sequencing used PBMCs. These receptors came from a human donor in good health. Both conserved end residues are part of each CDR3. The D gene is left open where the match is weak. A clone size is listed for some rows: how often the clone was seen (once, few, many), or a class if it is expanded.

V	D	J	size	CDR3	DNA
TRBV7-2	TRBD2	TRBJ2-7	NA	CASSPGLAGTSYEQYF	TGTGCCAGCAGCCCGGGACTAGCGGGGACCTCCTACGAGCAGTACTTC
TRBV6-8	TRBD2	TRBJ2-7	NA	CASSLPSGVDYEQYF	TGTGCCAGCAGTTTGCCTAGCGGAGTCGACTACGAGCAGTACTTC
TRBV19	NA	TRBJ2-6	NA	CASSIGQGLPGVNVLTF	TGTGCCAGTAGTATAGGCCAGGGGCTTCCTGGGGTCAACGTCCTGACTTTC
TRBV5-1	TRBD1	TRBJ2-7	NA	CASSDDRAVRDEQYF	TGCGCCAGCAGCGACGACAGGGCTGTCAGGGACGAGCAGTACTTC
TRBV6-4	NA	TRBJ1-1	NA	CASSTGSSMNTEAFF	TGTGCCAGCAGCACCGGGTCCTCCATGAACACTGAAGCTTTCTTT
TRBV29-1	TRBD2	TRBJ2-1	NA	CSVELLAGGYNEQFF	TGCAGCGTTGAACTACTAGCGGGAGGGTACAATGAGCAGTTCTTC
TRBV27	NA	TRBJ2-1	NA	CASRPSGWGQAYNEQFF	TGTGCCAGCAGGCCTTCAGGGTGGGGCCAGGCCTACAATGAGCAGTTCTTC
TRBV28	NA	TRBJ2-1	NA	CASSSRQISYNEQFF	TGTGCCAGCAGTTCAAGACAAATCTCCTACAATGAGCAGTTCTTC
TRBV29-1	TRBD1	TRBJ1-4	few	CSAGTGREKLFF	TGCAGCGCCGGGACAGGGCGTGAAAAACTGTTTTTT
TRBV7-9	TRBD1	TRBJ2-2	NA	CASSFGQGAAGELFF	TGTGCCAGCAGCTTCGGACAGGGGGCGGCCGGGGAGCTGTTTTTT
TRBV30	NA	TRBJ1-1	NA	CAGKGEGTEAFF	TGTGCCGGAAAGGGGGAGGGCACTGAAGCTTTCTTT
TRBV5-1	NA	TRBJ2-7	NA	CASSFTGTPPYKQYF	TGCGCCAGCAGCTTCACCGGGACACCACCCTACAAGCAGTACTTC
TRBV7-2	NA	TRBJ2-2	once	CASSLRLHGSGGELFF	TGTGCCAGCAGCTTACGACTCCACGGGAGTGGCGGGGAGCTGTTTTTT
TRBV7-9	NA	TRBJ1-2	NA	CASSPEGIRVYGYTF	TGTGCCAGCAGCCCAGAGGGCATAAGGGTCTATGGCTACACCTTC
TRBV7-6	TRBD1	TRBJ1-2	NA	CASSSRDRDDGYTF	TGTGCCAGCAGCTCCAGGGACAGGGACGATGGCTACACCTTC
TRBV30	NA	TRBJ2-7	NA	CASWRGQSSYEQYF	TGTGCCTCCTGGCGGGGACAGTCCTCCTACGAGCAGTACTTC